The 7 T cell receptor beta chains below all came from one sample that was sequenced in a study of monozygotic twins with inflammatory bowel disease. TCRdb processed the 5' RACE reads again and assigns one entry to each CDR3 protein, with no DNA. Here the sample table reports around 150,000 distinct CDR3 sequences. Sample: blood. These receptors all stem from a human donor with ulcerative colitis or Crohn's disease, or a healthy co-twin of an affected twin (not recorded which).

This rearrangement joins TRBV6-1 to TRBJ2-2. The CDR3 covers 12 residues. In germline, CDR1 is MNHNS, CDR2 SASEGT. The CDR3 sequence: CASSQNTGELFF.

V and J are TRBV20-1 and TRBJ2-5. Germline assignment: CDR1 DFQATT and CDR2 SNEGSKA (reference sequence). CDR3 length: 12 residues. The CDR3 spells CSAGRPQETQYF.

CDR3 sequence: CASSRAGAGTDTQYF. V is TRBV7-2 and J is TRBJ2-3; TCRdb reports TRBD1, a call that lacks DNA to check it against. This CDR3 is 15 amino acids long. Germline V CDR1 and CDR2: SGHTA, FQGNSA.

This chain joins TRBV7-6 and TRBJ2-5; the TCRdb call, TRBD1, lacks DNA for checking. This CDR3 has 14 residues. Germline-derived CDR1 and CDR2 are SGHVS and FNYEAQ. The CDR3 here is CASSLGQTQETQYF.

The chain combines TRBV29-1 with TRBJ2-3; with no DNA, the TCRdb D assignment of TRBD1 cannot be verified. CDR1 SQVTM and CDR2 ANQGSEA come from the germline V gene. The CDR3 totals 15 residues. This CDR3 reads CSVPDRGSGTDTQYF.

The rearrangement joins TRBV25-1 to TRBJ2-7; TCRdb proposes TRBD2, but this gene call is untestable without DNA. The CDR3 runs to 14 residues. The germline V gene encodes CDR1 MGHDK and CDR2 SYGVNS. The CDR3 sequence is CASRESGRFVEQYF.

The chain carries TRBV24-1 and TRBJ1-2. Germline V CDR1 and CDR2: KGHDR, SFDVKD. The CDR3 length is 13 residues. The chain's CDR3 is CATSDLRRPGYTF.